This is a list of T cell receptor beta chains from one sample in a study of CD4+ T cells in melanoma. Using immunoSEQ multiplex PCR, the repertoire was profiled, and TCRdb retains in-frame clones only, with some absent. Of about 13,000 clones in the sample, around 68% were seen once. Sequenced sample: cells from a culture (not recorded whether cultured in vitro). The receptor set was obtained from a human donor with melanoma. Both conserved end residues are part of each CDR3. A D gene is named only where the DNA matches it firmly. A clone size is listed for some rows: how often the clone was seen (once, few, many), or a class if it is expanded.

D: .
size: few
V: TRBV19
J: TRBJ2-3
CDR3: CASSIADTQYF
DNA: TGTGCCAGTAGTATTGCAGATACGCAGTATTTT

D: .
size: once
V: TRBV13
J: TRBJ1-3
CDR3: CASSLGVTGNTIYF
DNA: TGTGCCAGCAGCTTGGGGGTCACTGGAAACACCATATATTTT

D: .
size: .
V: TRBV11-2
J: TRBJ1-3
CDR3: CASIHRGGGRAGNTIYF
DNA: TGTGCCAGCATCCACCGAGGGGGGGGGCGGGCTGGAAACACCATATATTTT

D: .
size: few
V: TRBV2
J: TRBJ1-2
CDR3: CASSALNIVVGYTF
DNA: TGTGCCAGCAGTGCGCTCAACATTGTTGTTGGCTACACCTTC

D: .
size: .
V: TRBV11-2
J: TRBJ1-2
CDR3: CASSLVGTDLYGYTF
DNA: TGTGCCAGCAGCTTAGTCGGGACCGACCTCTATGGCTACACCTTC

D: .
size: .
V: TRBV28
J: TRBJ1-6
CDR3: CASSFLRRYNSPLHF
DNA: TGTGCCAGCAGTTTTTTACGCCGCTATAATTCACCCCTCCACTTT

D: .
size: .
V: TRBV5-1
J: TRBJ2-3
CDR3: CASSPGTLSRTDTQYF
DNA: TGCGCCAGCAGCCCCGGGACCCTCTCCCGGACAGATACGCAGTATTTT

D: .
size: .
V: TRBV7-8
J: TRBJ2-1
CDR3: CASRGLRGFYNEQFF
DNA: TGTGCCAGCAGGGGGCTCCGTGGATTCTACAATGAGCAGTTCTTC

D: .
size: .
V: TRBV30
J: TRBJ1-4
CDR3: CAWSLTGGLEQKLFF
DNA: TGTGCCTGGAGTCTGACCGGGGGCCTCGAGCAAAAACTGTTTTTT

D: TRBD2
size: .
V: TRBV14
J: TRBJ2-5
CDR3: CASSQDPPGLAGGETYATQYF
DNA: TGTGCCAGCAGCCAAGATCCCCCGGGACTAGCCGGGGGGGAGACCTACGCGACCCAGTACTTC

D: TRBD2
size: .
V: TRBV5-1
J: TRBJ2-5
CDR3: CASSFGASGEETQYF
DNA: TGCGCCAGCAGCTTTGGGGCTAGCGGGGAAGAGACCCAGTACTTC

D: TRBD1
size: .
V: TRBV27
J: TRBJ1-6
CDR3: CATRDSFFSPLHF
DNA: TGTGCCACAAGGGACAGCTTTTTTTCACCCCTCCACTTT

D: .
size: few
V: TRBV5-1
J: TRBJ2-1
CDR3: CASSLIGGAVHEQFF
DNA: TGCGCCAGCAGCTTAATAGGGGGGGCCGTCCATGAGCAGTTCTTC

D: .
size: .
V: TRBV9
J: TRBJ2-1
CDR3: CASSLHNEQFF
DNA: TGTGCCAGCAGCCTCCACAATGAGCAGTTCTTC

D: TRBD1
size: .
V: TRBV6-5
J: TRBJ1-1
CDR3: CASYDRGQAFF
DNA: TGTGCCAGCTACGACAGGGGGCAAGCTTTCTTT

D: .
size: few
V: TRBV30
J: TRBJ2-1
CDR3: CAWTRGRIRGDEQFF
DNA: TGTGCCTGGACAAGGGGGAGGATCCGTGGCGATGAGCAGTTCTTC